Listed below are T cell receptor beta chains from one sample, sequenced in a study of T cell responses to AZD1222 COVID-19 vaccine. Libraries were prepared by immunoSEQ multiplex PCR; TCRdb keeps only in-frame clonotypes and omits some of them. The data contain approximately 150,000 clones, more than 90% of them singletons. The sequencing used peripheral blood, collected on day 0 of AZD1222 vaccination. The receptors shown here come from an adult in good health. Each CDR3 is given with its conserved first and last residue. A D gene is named only where the DNA matches it firmly. Clone sizes are given selectively: once, few, many, or a class where the clone is expanded.

D,J,V,size,DNA,CDR3
NA,TRBJ2-6,TRBV12-3/TRBV12-4,NA,TGTGCCAGCAGCCGACCGGCGACCAACGTCCTGACTTTC,CASSRPATNVLTF
NA,TRBJ1-5,TRBV6-1,NA,TGTGCCAGCAGTGAAGCAGGGGGGGTTAGCAATCAGCCCCAGCATTTT,CASSEAGGVSNQPQHF
NA,TRBJ1-1,TRBV3-1/TRBV3-2,few,TGTGCCAGCAGCCATTTGGCCCTGAACACTGAAGCTTTCTTT,CASSHLALNTEAFF
TRBD1,TRBJ1-5,TRBV6-5,NA,TGTGCCAGCAGCCCCTACAGGGGTGGCAATCAGCCCCAGCATTTT,CASSPYRGGNQPQHF
TRBD2,TRBJ2-2,TRBV6-5,few,TGTGCCAGCATCCGGGAGGGCCATGCCGGGGAGCTGTTTTTT,CASIREGHAGELFF
NA,TRBJ2-7,TRBV5-6,NA,TGTGCCAGCAGCTTGGGACGGGCTGGGGAGCAGTACTTC,CASSLGRAGEQYF
TRBD1,TRBJ1-1,TRBV5-4,NA,TGTGCCAGCAGCTTGATACAGGGGAGAGTCACTGAAGCTTTCTTT,CASSLIQGRVTEAFF
NA,TRBJ1-5,TRBV18,NA,TGTGCCAGCTCACCACAGGGTGATCAGCCCCAGCATTTT,CASSPQGDQPQHF
NA,TRBJ1-5,TRBV6-1,NA,TGTGCCAGCAGTGCCCCCGGGGGTTCTTATAGCAATCAGCCCCAGCATTTT,CASSAPGGSYSNQPQHF
NA,TRBJ2-1,TRBV12-3/TRBV12-4,NA,TGTGCCAGCAGTGGGTCGCGATACAATGAGCAGTTCTTC,CASSGSRYNEQFF
TRBD1,TRBJ1-6,TRBV10-3,NA,TGTGCCATCAGTGAGATAGGGGGCGGCAATTCACCCCTCCACTTT,CAISEIGGGNSPLHF
NA,TRBJ1-6,TRBV6-6,NA,TGTGCCAGCAACTCAGGGGAAGGAAATTCACCCCTCCACTTT,CASNSGEGNSPLHF
NA,TRBJ1-1,TRBV3-1/TRBV3-2,NA,TGTGCCAGCAGCCAAGTCCCGGGCCAAAAGGTCGCTGAAGCTTTCTTT,CASSQVPGQKVAEAFF
NA,TRBJ1-1,TRBV6-5,NA,TGTGCCAGCAGTCCAGGGAACACTGAAGCTTTCTTT,CASSPGNTEAFF
TRBD1,TRBJ1-2,TRBV11-2,NA,TGTGCCAGCAGCTCCTACGGGACAGGGTACTATGGCTACACCTTC,CASSSYGTGYYGYTF
NA,TRBJ1-4,TRBV7-2,once,TGTGCCAGCAGCATAGAGGGATTCAATGAAAAACTGTTTTTT,CASSIEGFNEKLFF
NA,TRBJ1-4,TRBV6-5,NA,TGTGCCAGCAGTTACTCCTGGATAATAGGGGAAAAACTGTTTTTT,CASSYSWIIGEKLFF
NA,TRBJ1-5,TRBV20-1,NA,TGCAGTGCTAGTGGGGGGGACAGCAATCAGCCCCAGCATTTT,CSASGGDSNQPQHF
NA,TRBJ1-2,TRBV2,NA,TGTGCCAGCACCGGGGGCGGGAACTATGGCTACACCTTC,CASTGGGNYGYTF
TRBD1,TRBJ1-2,TRBV6-5,NA,TGTGCCAGCAGTTCCGGACAGGGGGCTTTTAACTATGGCTACACCTTC,CASSSGQGAFNYGYTF
TRBD1,TRBJ2-7,TRBV4-1,NA,TGCGCCAGCAGCCAAGATGGGACAGGCCCTGGGGACGAGCAGTACTTC,CASSQDGTGPGDEQYF
NA,TRBJ2-5,TRBV20-1,NA,TGCAGTGCTAGTGGTTCGGAGACCCAGTACTTC,CSASGSETQYF
NA,TRBJ1-2,TRBV3-1/TRBV3-2,NA,TGTGCCAGCAGCCAAGATCTTTCGGGAGGGGTCGACGGCTACACCTTC,CASSQDLSGGVDGYTF
NA,TRBJ2-2,TRBV19,NA,TGTGCCAGTAGTATCGTCCCCGCCGGGGAGCTGTTTTTT,CASSIVPAGELFF
NA,TRBJ2-1,TRBV29-1,NA,TGCAGCGTTTTACCTACGCAGGGCGGAGAGCGGGTTTTTGAGCAGTTCTTC,CSVLPTQGGERVFEQFF
NA,TRBJ1-5,TRBV5-1,once,TGCGCCAGCAGCCTGGGTGGGATCTATAGCAATCAGCCCCAGCATTTT,CASSLGGIYSNQPQHF
NA,TRBJ2-3,TRBV9,NA,TGTGCCAGCAGCGTAGAGGGCGGGGGACAGCAGTATTTT,CASSVEGGGQQYF
NA,TRBJ1-1,TRBV5-1,NA,TGCGCCAGCAGCTTGGAGACGGGGGCGAACACTGAAGCTTTCTTT,CASSLETGANTEAFF
NA,TRBJ1-6,TRBV4-2,NA,TGTGCCAGCAGCCTCCTTTTGGCAGGGATGACCAAATCCGATAATTCACCCCTCCACTTT,CASSLLLAGMTKSDNSPLHF
TRBD1,TRBJ1-6,TRBV30,NA,TGTGCCTGGAGTGACGGACAGGGCTCACCCCTCCACTTT,CAWSDGQGSPLHF
NA,TRBJ1-1,TRBV30,NA,TGTGCCTGGAGTCCGACGGCAACGGGAACTGAAGCTTTCTTT,CAWSPTATGTEAFF
NA,TRBJ2-5,TRBV4-2,NA,TGTGCCAGCAGCCAAGATCTGAGGGTGACTCAAGAGACCCAGTACTTC,CASSQDLRVTQETQYF
NA,TRBJ1-2,TRBV6-1,once,TGTGCCAGCAGTGAAGCCCCAGGAGTTGGCTACACCTTC,CASSEAPGVGYTF
TRBD2,TRBJ2-1,TRBV3-1/TRBV3-2,NA,TGTGCCAGCAGCCTCGGACTAGCGGGAGTGAATGAGCAGTTCTTC,CASSLGLAGVNEQFF
NA,TRBJ1-1,TRBV19,NA,TGTGCCAGTAGTATAGTAGGCAGCTTGAACACTGAAGCTTTCTTT,CASSIVGSLNTEAFF
NA,TRBJ1-2,TRBV6-1,once,TGTGCCAGCAGTGAAAACTGGAACTATGGCTACACCTTC,CASSENWNYGYTF
NA,TRBJ2-3,TRBV24-1,NA,TGTGCCACCAGTGAAAATAGGGAGGTAGATACGCAGTATTTT,CATSENREVDTQYF
TRBD2,TRBJ2-7,TRBV4-1,NA,TGCGCCAGCAGCCAATTCCTCCTAGCGGGAGGGCCCTACGAGCAGTACTTC,CASSQFLLAGGPYEQYF
TRBD2,TRBJ2-1,TRBV5-1,once,TGCGCCAGCAGCTTGGCAAGCACTAGCGGGAGCTACAATGAGCAGTTCTTC,CASSLASTSGSYNEQFF
NA,TRBJ2-5,TRBV7-2,NA,TGTGCCAGCAGCTTAAATACAGCTTTCTCCCAAGAGACCCAGTACTTC,CASSLNTAFSQETQYF
NA,TRBJ2-2,TRBV18,NA,TGTGCCAGCTCACCACAGGGGGCCGGGGAGCTGTTTTTT,CASSPQGAGELFF
NA,TRBJ1-1,TRBV15,NA,TGTGCCACCAGCACGAGGCAGCGAACTGAAGCTTTCTTT,CATSTRQRTEAFF
NA,TRBJ2-7,TRBV7-8,NA,TGTGCCAGCAACCCGATGCTGGGAGCCCCCTACGAGCAGTACTTC,CASNPMLGAPYEQYF
NA,TRBJ2-2,TRBV27,once,TGTGCCAGCAGTTTTAGAGGACGACGGGGCGGGGAGCTGTTTTTT,CASSFRGRRGGELFF
NA,TRBJ2-4,TRBV12-3/TRBV12-4,NA,TGTGCCAGCACCTCCAAAAACATTCAGTACTTC,CASTSKNIQYF
TRBD2,TRBJ2-7,TRBV7-9,NA,TGTGCCAGCAGCTACCCGGGACTAGCGGGAGGCGGCGACGAGCAGTACTTC,CASSYPGLAGGGDEQYF
TRBD1,TRBJ1-2,TRBV2,once,TGTGCCAGCAGCCCGGACAGGTATGGCTACACCTTC,CASSPDRYGYTF
NA,TRBJ1-1,TRBV5-1,NA,TGCGCCAGCAGCTTGGTCCAGGGCCACACTGAAGCTTTCTTT,CASSLVQGHTEAFF
NA,TRBJ1-2,TRBV11-2,once,TGTGCCAGCAGCTTATGGTATGAAGATGGCTACACCTTC,CASSLWYEDGYTF
TRBD1,TRBJ2-3,TRBV11-2,NA,TGTGCCAGCAGCTTAGAGAGACAGGGTGGCACAGATACGCAGTATTTT,CASSLERQGGTDTQYF
NA,TRBJ1-1,TRBV19,NA,TGTGCCAGTAGTATGTGGGGGAGACTGAACACTGAAGCTTTCTTT,CASSMWGRLNTEAFF
TRBD2,TRBJ2-1,TRBV7-8,NA,TGTGCCAGCAGCACCGGACTAGCGGGCCTGGATGAGCAGTTCTTC,CASSTGLAGLDEQFF
TRBD1,TRBJ1-2,TRBV6-5,few,TGTGCCAGCACCAGGACAGGGGACAACTATGGCTACACCTTC,CASTRTGDNYGYTF
TRBD1,TRBJ1-2,TRBV3-1/TRBV3-2,NA,TGTGCCAGCAGCCAATTTCCGGGGTTCACAGGGGGCGCCAACTATGGCTACACCTTC,CASSQFPGFTGGANYGYTF